This paragraph covers one TCR beta chain sequence. This specimen comes from a study of cytomegalovirus exposure and HLA in healthy donors. Primers for the PCR totalled 60 Vbeta and 13 Jbeta. In the authors' workflow: A later analysis counted approximately 88 million unique TCR beta chains, 9.5 million to 12 million shared. The table came from immunoSEQ multiplex PCR; TCRdb's copy has only in-frame clones and leaves some out. The V and J calls and clone size come from that table; D and trimming were worked out from the DNA. The sample lists approximately 100,000 clones; about 75% were seen once. Trimming cost V 1 base and J 6 bases, with 11 bases left between them. CDR1 SGHVS and CDR2 FQNEAQ come from the germline V gene. The CDR3 contains 14 residues.

The receptor's source is a woman aged 40 to 50 in good health and CMV-seronegative. Sequenced input: PBMCs. This chain links TRBV7-8 with TRBJ2-3; a weak D match, TRBD2 (6 bases). The CDR3 is CASSLDGGKDTQYF. DNA for the CDR3: TGTGCCAGCAGCTTAGACGGGGGAAAGGATACGCAGTATTTT.